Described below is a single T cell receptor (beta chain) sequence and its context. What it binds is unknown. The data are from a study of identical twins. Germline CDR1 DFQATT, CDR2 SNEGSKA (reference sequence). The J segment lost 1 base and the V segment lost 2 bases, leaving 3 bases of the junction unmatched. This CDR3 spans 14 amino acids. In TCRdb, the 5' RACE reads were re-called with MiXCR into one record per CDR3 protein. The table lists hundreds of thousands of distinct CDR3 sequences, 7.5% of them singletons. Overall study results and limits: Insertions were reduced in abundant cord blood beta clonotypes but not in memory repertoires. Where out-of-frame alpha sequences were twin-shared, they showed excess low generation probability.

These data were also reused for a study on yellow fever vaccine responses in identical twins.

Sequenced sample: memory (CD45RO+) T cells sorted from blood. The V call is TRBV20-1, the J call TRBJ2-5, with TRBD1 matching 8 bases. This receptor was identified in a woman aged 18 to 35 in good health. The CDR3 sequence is CSARWTGIQETQYF. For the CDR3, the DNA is TGCAGTGCTAGATGGACAGGGATCCAAGAGACCCAGTACTTC.